These T cell receptor beta chains were read from a single sample in a study of coeliac disease. The protocol was immunoSEQ multiplex PCR, while the TCRdb copy is restricted to in-frame clones and leaves out a portion. The sample carries more than 6,500 clones, 60% to 70% recorded once. Specimen: lamina propria lymphocytes from the gut. The receptors originated from a woman aged 18-30 years with active celiac disease. CDR3s include the opening cysteine and the closing phenylalanine or tryptophan. D genes are given only for firm matches. Clone size is shown for a subset of rows, as once, few, many or a class of expanded clone.

TRBJ2-1 | TRBV5-1 | TRBD1 | NA | CASSGSGGAREQFF | TGCGCCAGCAGCGGGTCAGGGGGAGCGCGGGAGCAGTTCTTC
TRBJ2-7 | TRBV2 | NA | once | CASSPWSSRNYEQYF | TGTGCCAGCTCCCCGTGGAGCTCCAGAAACTACGAGCAGTACTTC
TRBJ2-5 | TRBV28 | NA | NA | CASRARGRWETQYF | TGTGCCAGCAGAGCTCGGGGAAGATGGGAGACCCAGTACTTC
TRBJ2-5 | TRBV28 | NA | NA | CASSLSAGQETQYF | TGTGCCAGCAGTTTATCGGCGGGCCAAGAGACCCAGTACTTC
TRBJ2-5 | TRBV11-3 | TRBD2 | few | CASSLAAGGEETQYF | TGTGCCAGCAGCTTAGCCGCGGGGGGGGAAGAGACCCAGTACTTC
TRBJ2-1 | TRBV18 | NA | NA | CASSPTGFEQFF | TGTGCCAGCTCACCGACAGGTTTTGAGCAGTTCTTC
TRBJ1-1 | TRBV2 | NA | NA | CASSPRGGTEAFF | TGTGCCAGCAGCCCCCGGGGAGGCACTGAAGCTTTCTTT
TRBJ2-2 | TRBV11-3 | TRBD1 | few | CASSLEGSGGIPGELFF | TGTGCCAGCAGCTTAGAGGGTTCAGGGGGCATACCCGGGGAGCTGTTTTTT
TRBJ2-1 | TRBV15 | TRBD1 | NA | CATSSPGDRGRNEQFF | TGTGCCACCAGCAGCCCTGGGGACAGGGGGCGGAATGAGCAGTTCTTC
TRBJ2-5 | TRBV19 | TRBD2 | NA | CASTPLGLAGETQYF | TGTGCCAGTACTCCCCTCGGACTAGCGGGGGAGACCCAGTACTTC
TRBJ2-1 | TRBV7-3 | TRBD2 | NA | CASRDLAREEYNEQFF | TGTGCCAGCAGGGACCTTGCGCGGGAGGAATACAATGAGCAGTTCTTC
TRBJ1-2 | TRBV4-1 | NA | NA | CASSQVDRSDGYTF | TGCGCCAGCAGCCAAGTGGACAGATCGGATGGCTACACCTTC
TRBJ1-1 | TRBV7-3 | NA | NA | CASSPSSGAAFF | TGTGCCAGCAGCCCCAGTTCAGGCGCGGCTTTCTTT
TRBJ2-2 | TRBV7-6 | TRBD2 | NA | CASSLAGGAAGELFF | TGTGCCAGCAGCCTAGCGGGGGGTGCCGCCGGGGAGCTGTTTTTT
TRBJ2-2 | TRBV7-2 | TRBD2 | NA | CASSLGAGVYTGELFF | TGTGCCAGCAGCTTAGGAGCGGGAGTATACACCGGGGAGCTGTTTTTT